The present TCR beta chain was sequenced within a study of identical twins. The V gene's germline CDR1 is SNHLY and CDR2 FYNNEI. J lost 3 bases, V lost 4 bases, and 4 bases had no gene match. The CDR3 spans 15 residues. A universal primer site was created by template switching, with the cDNA bearing unique molecular identifiers. TCRdb called the 5' RACE reads again in MiXCR, with one record for every CDR3 protein. The sample lists about 220,000 distinct CDR3 sequences, about 7.5% seen once, with 1.5% to 2.5% in the top ten. Separately, the same data were catalogued under a study of yellow fever vaccine responses in identical twins.

Sequenced: memory (CD45RO+) T cells sorted from blood. The clonotype originates from a woman in her late teens or twenties in good health. The genes are TRBV2 and TRBJ2-1, with 9 bases identical to TRBD2. CDR3 nucleotides: TGTGCCAGCAGTGCCGAGCGGGGGGACTACAATGAGCAGTTCTTC. Its translation is CASSAERGDYNEQFF.